This entry lists 21 T cell receptor beta chains sequenced from one sample in a study of prognosis after radiotherapy for stage I lung cancer. Two-round multiplex PCR on genomic DNA was the method by which TCR beta CDR3 was amplified. For every TRBV and TRBJ gene, a specific primer was used in first-round PCR. In TCRdb, the multiplex PCR reads were re-called with MiXCR into one record per CDR3 protein. The table includes around 13,000 distinct CDR3 sequences, about 40% detected once. Source: PBMCs, taken before or after stereotactic body radiation therapy (not recorded which). Source of these receptors: a donor over 45 with non-small cell lung cancer.

This clonotype was seen repeatedly, ten times or more. V is TRBV13 and J is TRBJ2-7; no clear D gene. V was trimmed by 4 bases and J by 2 bases, leaving 15 bases between them. Germline V gene lookup returns CDR1 PRHDT and CDR2 FYEKMQ (reference sequence). This CDR3 spans 15 amino acids. CDR3: CASSSQGSAPYEQYF. CDR3 bases: TGTGCCAGCAGCTCCCAAGGCTCGGCCCCCTACGAGCAGTACTTC.

The sample holds many counts of this clonotype. CDR3 region: CASSPGGGYYEQYF. CDR3 sequence (DNA): TGTGCCAGCTCACCAGGCGGGGGGTACTACGAGCAGTACTTC. The chain carries TRBV18 and TRBJ2-7; TRBD2 matches 8 bases. Trimming at V came to 2 bases and at J to 3 bases, leaving 3 bases not matched to a gene. The V gene's germline CDR1 is KGHSH and CDR2 LQKENI. The CDR3 is 14 residues long.

Turning to this clonotype: At one end, the junction sequence differs from germline, possibly due to a read error. The CDR3 region is CSSSYWGQGSGEQYF. CDR3 in DNA: TGTTCCAGCAGTTACTGGGGACAGGGGTCGGGTGAGCAGTACTTC. This chain connects TRBV6-5 to TRBJ2-7, with 10 bases aligning to TRBD1. In germline, CDR1 is MNHEY, CDR2 SVGAGI. CDR3 length: 15 amino acids.

By sample fraction, this clonotype is medium-sized. The genes are TRBV11-2 and TRBJ2-2; 7 nucleotides match TRBD2. Germline trimming cut 4 bases from V and 6 bases from J; bases unmatched to any gene: 8. The CDR3 sequence is 15 residues long. The germline gives CDR1 SGHAT, CDR2 FQNNGV. The CDR3 sequence is CASSWTQLASGELFF. As DNA, the CDR3 is TGTGCCAGCAGCTGGACCCAACTAGCGTCCGGGGAGCTGTTTTTT. Combining the CDR3 with reference TRBV11-2 and TRBJ2-2 gives the whole variable domain EAGVAQSPRYKIIEKRQSVAFWCNPISGHATLYWYQQILGQGPKLLIQFQNNGVVDDSQLPKDRFSAERLKGVDSTLKIQPAKLEDSAVYLCASSWTQLASGELFFGEGSRLTVL.

This clonotype was counted many times. The DNA of the CDR3 is TGTGCCAGCAGCTTCGGGGGCGGGAATGAGCAGTTCTTC. It yields the protein CASSFGGGNEQFF. This chain uses TRBV5-6 with TRBJ2-1; D is perhaps TRBD1 or TRBD2 (6 bases each). Germline values: CDR1 SGHDT, CDR2 YYEEEE. The CDR3 runs 13 residues. Trimming cost V 2 bases and J 7 bases, with 10 bases left between them.

This clonotype was counted a few times. The V gene is TRBV10-2, the J gene TRBJ2-5; tentatively, D is TRBD2 (5 bases). In germline, CDR1 is WSHSY, CDR2 SAAADI. Trimming cost V 2 bases and J 5 bases, with 9 bases left between them. The CDR3 totals 13 residues. The CDR3 DNA reads TGCGCCAGCAGTGAGACTAGGTTGGAGACCCAGTACTTC. Amino acids: CASSETRLETQYF.

This clonotype showed up many times. The CDR3 coding sequence is TGTGCCAGCAGCCCTGACCTAGGACAGGGGGGGGTTGGCTATGGCTACACCTTC. This codes for CASSPDLGQGGVGYGYTF. The J gene is TRBJ1-2, the V gene TRBV5-5, with 10 bases matching TRBD1. This CDR3 contains 18 residues. The germline V gene encodes CDR1 SGHKS and CDR2 YYEKEE (reference sequence). The ends lost 4 bases at V and 4 bases at J; junction bases unmatched: 16.

Points on this clonotype: A read error likely explains this, since a far larger clone differs by one base. The gene calls are TRBV6-2 or TRBV6-3 and TRBJ2-7, with D possibly being TRBD1 (5 bases). V was clipped by 5 bases and J by 3 bases, with 14 bases between them. This CDR3 spans 14 amino acids. The V gene's germline CDR1 is MNHEY and CDR2 SVGEGT. The CDR3, as DNA: TGTGCCAGCAGTGACTGGACAAGTCACTACGAGCAGTACTTC. Translation: CASSDWTSHYEQYF.

This clonotype was seen repeatedly, ten times or more. The chain has TRBV6-1 and TRBJ2-3; 13 bases align to TRBD2. The germline CDR1 and CDR2 sequences are MNHNS and SASEGT. Germline trimming cut 4 bases from V and 6 bases from J; bases unmatched to any gene: 10. The length of the CDR3 is 17 residues. CDR3 bases: TGTGCCAGCAGTGCCCTCGTACTAGCGGGAGGGCCGGATACGCAGTATTTT. It specifies CASSALVLAGGPDTQYF.

This clonotype is labeled medium-sized (0.01 to 0.1%). J is TRBJ1-6 and V is TRBV11-1, with D uncertain. Germline lookup yields CDR1 SGHAT and CDR2 FQDESV (reference sequence). The CDR3 is 18 amino acids. Trimming took 5 bases from V and 5 from J, leaving 22 bases between them. The CDR3 reads CASSPEAGSMTNNSPLHF. The CDR3 DNA follows: TGTGCCAGCAGCCCCGAGGCAGGATCGATGACTAATAATTCACCCCTCCACTTT.

This clonotype was seen repeatedly, ten times or more. The chain joins TRBV10-3 to TRBJ1-5; no reliable D call. The CDR3 covers 12 residues. V lost 3 bases and J 9 bases, leaving 9 bases between the germline ends. Germline CDR1 ENHRY, CDR2 SYGVKD. The CDR3 spells CAISEGLGPQHF. The CDR3 DNA is TGTGCCATCAGTGAAGGCCTTGGGCCCCAGCATTTT.

J is TRBJ2-7 and V is TRBV5-1, with D possibly being TRBD2 (5 bases). CDR1 SGHRS and CDR2 YFSETQ come from the germline V gene. Deletions cut 1 base from V and 0 bases from J, with 11 bases between. This CDR3 comprises 15 residues. The CDR3 region is CASSLISSSSYEQYF. The CDR3 nucleotides read TGCGCCAGCAGCTTGATATCTAGCAGCTCCTACGAGCAGTACTTC.

Ten or more counts support this clonotype. CDR3 sequence (DNA): TGTGCCAGCAGTCCCCCTCTAGGAGATACGCAGTATTTT. It yields the protein CASSPPLGDTQYF. The chain employs TRBV6-1 and TRBJ2-3, with D unclear. This CDR3 contains 13 residues. The V and J ends lost 5 bases and 5 bases respectively, with 11 bases between them. The germline V gene has CDR1 MNHNS and CDR2 SASEGT.

Turning to this clonotype: This may be a read error: a much more frequent sequence differs by one nucleotide. The chain combines TRBV29-1 with TRBJ2-3, with 7 bases identical to TRBD2. This CDR3 has 15 amino acids. Trimming cost V 4 bases and J 4 bases; bases outside gene matches: 11. Germline CDR1 SQVTM, CDR2 ANQGSEA. In DNA, the CDR3 is TGCAGCGTTGGAACTAGCGTAACAATACCAGATACGCAGTATTTT. Translating it yields CSVGTSVTIPDTQYF.

This clonotype showed up many times. The chain joins TRBV7-3 to TRBJ2-3; D possibly corresponds to TRBD2 (6 bases). The V end lost 3 bases, the J end lost 2 bases, and 12 bases lay between the germline ends. The germline V gene encodes CDR1 SGHTA and CDR2 FQGTGA. The CDR3 is 15 amino acids. CDR3 nucleotides: TGTGCCAGCAGCTTTGCCGGGGGTACCACAGATACGCAGTATTTT. As protein: CASSFAGGTTDTQYF.

A remark on this clonotype: A junction end diverges from the germline sequence, so it may reflect a read error. This sequence joins TRBV6-2 or TRBV6-3 and TRBJ2-3, with 12 bases that match TRBD2. Germline values: CDR1 MNHEY, CDR2 SVGEGT. The length of the CDR3 is 19 residues. CDR3 coding DNA: TGTGCCAGCACCTACCGGACTAGCGGGGTGTCCCTTAGCACATATACGCAGTATTTT. It yields the protein CASTYRTSGVSLSTYTQYF.

Of note for this clonotype: This likely stems from a read error, as it lies one base from a far larger clone. This chain uses TRBV5-1 with TRBJ2-7; 9 bases line up with TRBD2. With 3 bases clipped from V and 7 bases from J, the junction kept 11 bases outside the gene matches. The CDR3 has 15 residues. Germline V gene sequence: CDR1 SGHRS, CDR2 YFSETQ. CDR3 amino acids: CASSWGTSRDNEQYF. As DNA, the CDR3 is TGCGCCAGCAGCTGGGGGACTAGCAGGGACAATGAGCAGTACTTC.

This clonotype was recorded at least ten times. The V and J genes are TRBV7-9 and TRBJ2-2; D may correspond to TRBD1 or TRBD2 (7 bases each). CDR3 size: 15 residues. Germline CDR1 SEHNR, CDR2 FQNEAQ (reference sequence). Trimming cost V 5 bases and J 5 bases, with 15 bases left between them. In DNA form, the CDR3 reads TGTGCCAGCAGCCGGTACAGGGGAGGGACCGGGGAGCTGTTTTTT. Translation gives CASSRYRGGTGELFF.

V and J are TRBV2 and TRBJ1-5; D gene uncertain. The V end was cut by 7 bases, the J end by 0 bases, with 7 bases between. The germline CDR1 and CDR2 sequences are SNHLY and FYNNEI. The CDR3 is 13 amino acids. CDR3 amino acids: CASIADSNQPQHF. The CDR3 DNA reads as TGTGCCAGCATAGCAGATAGCAATCAGCCCCAGCATTTT. The complete variable domain, with remaining parts taken from reference TRBV2 and TRBJ1-5, reads EPEVTQTPSHQVTQMGQEVILRCVPISNHLYFYWYRQILGQKVEFLVSFYNNEISEKSEIFDDQFSVERPDGSNFTLKIRSTKLEDSAMYFCASIADSNQPQHFGDGTRLSIL.

The chain carries TRBV5-1 and TRBJ2-7; a possible D gene is TRBD2 (7 bases). Between the trimmed V and J ends, which lost 5 bases and 6 bases, there was a span of 24 bases. Germline CDR1 is SGHRS and CDR2 is YFSETQ. The CDR3 is 16 residues long. Written as DNA, the CDR3 is TGCGCCAGCAGATTTTCGGGACAAGCTGGGGGGGGCGAGCAGTACTTC. This encodes CASRFSGQAGGGEQYF.

This clonotype was detected ten times or more. This sequence joins TRBV4-3 and TRBJ1-1; D not certain. The germline CDR1 and CDR2 sequences are LGHNA and YSLEER. Trimming left V 4 bases short and J 1 base short, with 13 bases between. This CDR3 has 15 residues. CDR3 bases: TGCGCCAGCAGCCCCTATTACCCTCGGAACACTGAAGCTTTCTTT. Translating gives CASSPYYPRNTEAFF.